A selection of T cell receptor beta chains follows, all from one sample in a study of regulatory T cells in long-lasting Graves disease. Each CDR3 protein is one row after TCRdb ran MiXCR on the multiplex PCR reads. This table holds about 620,000 distinct CDR3 sequences, about 16% found once. These data were likewise used in another study, on T cells in Graves' hyperthyroidism and ophthalmopathy.

Sequenced material: peripheral blood mononuclear cells (PBMCs), taken at new diagnosis, from a patient treated with antithyroid drugs. The source is a woman aged 25 to 39 with Graves disease. Each CDR3 is given without its conserved first and last residue. The size entry is marked missing in some rows and otherwise reads once, few, many or a size class.

clone size: few
J gene: TRBJ2-3
V gene: TRBV30
CDR3 protein: AWSVLSGTSTDTQY

clone size: many
J gene: TRBJ2-1
V gene: TRBV20-1
CDR3 protein: SARKDRGAGEQF

clone size: .
J gene: TRBJ2-3
V gene: TRBV29-1
CDR3 protein: SVDLGIGTHTQY

clone size: many
J gene: TRBJ2-1
V gene: TRBV7-9
CDR3 protein: ASSLVAIDEQF

clone size: many
J gene: TRBJ1-2
V gene: TRBV2
CDR3 protein: ASSARQGDYGYT

clone size: few
J gene: TRBJ2-7
V gene: TRBV29-1
CDR3 protein: SITSVEPYEQY

clone size: many
J gene: TRBJ2-3
V gene: TRBV7-3
CDR3 protein: ASSLAGSSTDTQY

clone size: many
J gene: TRBJ2-7
V gene: TRBV20-1
CDR3 protein: SATGTRIHEQY

clone size: .
J gene: TRBJ2-3
V gene: TRBV7-3
CDR3 protein: ASSLTPGLATDTQY

clone size: many
J gene: TRBJ2-1
V gene: TRBV6-2/TRBV6-3
CDR3 protein: ASSYNLAGGLRNEQF

clone size: .
J gene: TRBJ2-7
V gene: TRBV5-1
CDR3 protein: ASSVDRGTYEQY

clone size: many
J gene: TRBJ1-5
V gene: TRBV27
CDR3 protein: ASRNRGLGNQPQH

clone size: many
J gene: TRBJ2-5
V gene: TRBV6-1
CDR3 protein: ASRGHPNPYQETQY

clone size: few
J gene: TRBJ2-2
V gene: TRBV27
CDR3 protein: ASSLSPGRLTGELF

clone size: many
J gene: TRBJ1-1
V gene: TRBV9
CDR3 protein: ASSGGRSKAEAF

clone size: .
J gene: TRBJ2-2
V gene: TRBV12-3/TRBV12-4
CDR3 protein: ASSSQTRGYGGELF

clone size: .
J gene: TRBJ2-7
V gene: TRBV6-2/TRBV6-3
CDR3 protein: ASSYGAASSYEQY

clone size: .
J gene: TRBJ2-1
V gene: TRBV2
CDR3 protein: AGSLAGGAYEQF

clone size: many
J gene: TRBJ2-7
V gene: TRBV7-2
CDR3 protein: ASSFGPAEQY

clone size: many
J gene: TRBJ1-2
V gene: TRBV6-5
CDR3 protein: ASSLSGQTYGYT

clone size: .
J gene: TRBJ2-3
V gene: TRBV15
CDR3 protein: ATSRPSTDTQY

clone size: few
J gene: TRBJ1-2
V gene: TRBV19
CDR3 protein: ASSIRLTGSRGYT

clone size: many
J gene: TRBJ1-1
V gene: TRBV20-1
CDR3 protein: SARWGTNTEAF

clone size: .
J gene: TRBJ2-1
V gene: TRBV19
CDR3 protein: ASSMGPWGNEQF

clone size: .
J gene: TRBJ2-1
V gene: TRBV11-1
CDR3 protein: ASSPRTSGRGEQF

clone size: few
J gene: TRBJ2-2
V gene: TRBV12-3/TRBV12-4
CDR3 protein: ASSLAPNLLAGYTGELF

clone size: .
J gene: TRBJ2-5
V gene: TRBV11-1
CDR3 protein: ASSLHQTGGKTQY

clone size: few
J gene: TRBJ2-2
V gene: TRBV2
CDR3 protein: ASQWGPHPNRELF

clone size: few
J gene: TRBJ2-1
V gene: TRBV9
CDR3 protein: ASSVGGSGSREQF

clone size: few
J gene: TRBJ1-1
V gene: TRBV15
CDR3 protein: ATSRTNGQGDDKAF

clone size: many
J gene: TRBJ2-2
V gene: TRBV11-2
CDR3 protein: ASSLPGGTGELF

clone size: .
J gene: TRBJ2-5
V gene: TRBV6-1
CDR3 protein: ASTGYQETQY

clone size: .
J gene: TRBJ1-4
V gene: TRBV20-1
CDR3 protein: SARHTGTATNEKLF